This T cell receptor (beta chain) comes out of a study of T-cell reconstitution after alpha-beta-depleted transplantation in children. Unique molecular identifiers tagged the TCRbeta library. TCRdb reprocessed the PCR reads via MiXCR and lists one record per CDR3 protein. The sample includes roughly 590,000 distinct CDR3 sequences, around 16% seen only once; the top ten take 1.1%. In its sample, this clonotype was seen a few times. This CDR3 has 17 residues. V lost 0 bases to trimming and J lost 2 bases, with 16 bases between them. The J gene is TRBJ1-1, the V gene TRBV12-3 or TRBV12-4; unclear D gene. The sample in question was PBMCs from the stem cell graft donor, obtained from the stem cell graft. The TCR comes from a human donor who donated a stem cell graft to a child with acute myeloid leukemia. For the CDR3, the DNA is TGTGCCAGCAGTTTAGCCCGTCATCGGGGTAGTAACACTGAAGCTTTCTTT. Translation gives CASSLARHRGSNTEAFF.